The 20 T cell receptor beta chains listed next were all sequenced from one sample in a study of T cells expressing NK-cell markers. After re-calling the 5' RACE reads, TCRdb lists one entry per CDR3 protein, DNA absent. The ten most abundant clones cover less than 4.5% of a sample with around 550,000 distinct CDR3 sequences. Sequenced sample: blood T cells: a sorted CD56 or NKG2C T cell subset, CD4+ or CD8+ T cells, or bulk PBMC T cells (not recorded which). The receptors shown here come from a man aged 18 to 30 in good health.

Here the CDR3 reads CASSPTGSTNEKLFF. The V and J genes are TRBV12-3 or TRBV12-4 and TRBJ1-4; the D call of TRBD1 rests on TCRdb alone, since no DNA is present to check it. The CDR3 loop spans 15 amino acids.

The rearrangement uses TRBV20-1 and TRBJ1-5. CDR1 is DFQATT and CDR2 is SNEGSKA in the germline V gene (reference sequence). This CDR3 is 14 amino acids long. Here the CDR3 reads CSARDISGNQPQHF.

The rearrangement uses TRBV4-1 and TRBJ2-3; TCRdb's D call of TRBD2 is untestable without DNA. The CDR3 loop spans 16 amino acids. Germline V gene data show CDR1 as MGHRA and CDR2 as YSYEKL. CDR3 sequence reads: CASSQDFGGRIDTQYF.

The chain employs TRBV4-2 and TRBJ2-1; TCRdb selects TRBD2, and the lack of DNA leaves this call unchecked. Germline lookup yields CDR1 LGHNA and CDR2 YNFKEQ. The CDR3 totals 17 residues. The CDR3 reads CASSQPPREYNYNEQFF.

The chain recombines TRBV10-2 with TRBJ2-3; TCRdb gives TRBD2 as the D gene, but with no DNA this cannot be confirmed. This CDR3 spans 18 amino acids. Germline assignment: CDR1 WSHSY and CDR2 SAAADI. The CDR3 sequence is CASSGLAGVWGDTDTQYF.

This chain connects TRBV2 to TRBJ1-2; checking the TCRdb D call of TRBD1 is not possible without DNA. This CDR3 has 14 residues. Germline V CDR1 and CDR2: SNHLY, FYNNEI. CDR3 region: CASSPGTTNYGYTF.

The chain carries TRBV20-1 and TRBJ2-1; the D call of TRBD2 rests on TCRdb alone, since no DNA is present to check it. The CDR3 is 15 amino acids. The germline gives CDR1 DFQATT, CDR2 SNEGSKA (reference sequence). The CDR3 region is CSARDRASGGNEQFF.

The chain joins TRBV28 to TRBJ1-3. CDR3 length: 14 residues. CDR1 and CDR2 (germline): MDHEN, SYDVKM. This CDR3 is CASREPSSGNTIYF.

This chain uses TRBV11-2 with TRBJ1-2; the TCRdb call, TRBD1, lacks DNA for checking. CDR1 is SGHAT, CDR2 FQNNGV, per germline. The CDR3 is made up of 13 amino acids. CDR3 region: CASSHGTPYGYTF.

V is TRBV4-2 and J is TRBJ1-4. Germline values: CDR1 LGHNA, CDR2 YNFKEQ. The CDR3 sequence is 14 residues long. CDR3 in amino acids: CASSPQASNEKLFF.

This chain connects TRBV7-9 to TRBJ2-1; TCRdb outputs TRBD2, but without DNA this stays unchecked. Germline V gene data show CDR1 as SEHNR and CDR2 as FQNEAQ (reference sequence). This CDR3 has 14 residues. CDR3 amino acids: CASSRGASAVRKFF.

The chain joins TRBV7-6 to TRBJ2-1; TCRdb's D call of TRBD1 is untestable without DNA. Germline-derived CDR1 and CDR2 are SGHVS and FNYEAQ. The CDR3 has 16 amino acids. CDR3 region: CASSSLTGGAYNEQFF.

This sequence joins TRBV18 and TRBJ1-4; TCRdb's D gene call, TRBD1, goes unchecked for lack of DNA. Germline assignment: CDR1 KGHSH and CDR2 LQKENI. The CDR3 covers 15 residues. This CDR3 is CASSPRDHRGEKLFF.

The chain employs TRBV10-1 and TRBJ2-3. The CDR3 runs 14 residues. CDR1 WNHNN and CDR2 SYGVQD come from the germline V gene (reference sequence). The CDR3 here is CASRSSLLTDTQYF.

V usage is TRBV20-1 and J usage is TRBJ2-1; the D call from TCRdb, TRBD2, cannot be confirmed without DNA. CDR3 length: 15 amino acids. CDR1 is DFQATT and CDR2 is SNEGSKA in the germline V gene (reference sequence). The chain's CDR3 is CGLDPPGLTYNEQFF.

V gene TRBV5-1 combines with J gene TRBJ2-7; TCRdb calls TRBD2, which cannot be checked without DNA. Germline V CDR1 and CDR2: SGHRS, YFSETQ. This CDR3 is built from 14 residues. CDR3 protein: CASTRLPASYEQYF.

The CDR3 region is CASSLLASGSYEQYF. The V and J genes are TRBV27 and TRBJ2-7; TCRdb's D call of TRBD2 is untestable without DNA. CDR1 MNHEY and CDR2 SMNVEV come from the germline V gene (reference sequence). CDR3 size: 15 residues.

V usage is TRBV7-9 and J usage is TRBJ2-1; TCRdb's D call, TRBD2, is unchecked because there is no DNA. The CDR3 is 13 amino acids. Germline V gene sequence: CDR1 SEHNR, CDR2 FQNEAQ (reference sequence). CDR3 in amino acids: CASLVGGRNEQFF.

The chain recombines TRBV18 with TRBJ2-7; as DNA is missing, the TRBD2 call by TCRdb cannot be tested. CDR3 length equals 16 residues. Germline V gene data show CDR1 as KGHSH and CDR2 as LQKENI. The CDR3 protein is CASSPSDRTLIYEQYF.

This sequence joins TRBV3-1 and TRBJ2-3. Germline V gives CDR1 LGHDT, CDR2 YNNKEL (reference sequence). This CDR3 has 14 amino acids. This CDR3 is CASSQEHRSDTQYF.